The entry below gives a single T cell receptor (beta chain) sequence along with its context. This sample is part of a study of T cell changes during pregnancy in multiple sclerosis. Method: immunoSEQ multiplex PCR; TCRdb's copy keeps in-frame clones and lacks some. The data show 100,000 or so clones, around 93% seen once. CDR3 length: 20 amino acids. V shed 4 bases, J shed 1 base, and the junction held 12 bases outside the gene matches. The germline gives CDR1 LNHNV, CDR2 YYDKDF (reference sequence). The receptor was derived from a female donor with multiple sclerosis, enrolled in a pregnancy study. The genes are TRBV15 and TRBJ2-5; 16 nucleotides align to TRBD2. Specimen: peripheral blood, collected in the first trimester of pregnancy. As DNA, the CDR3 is TGTGCCACCAGCAAAGCCCGCGGGACTAGCGGGGGGGGGTCCCAAGAGACCCAGTACTTC. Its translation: CATSKARGTSGGGSQETQYF.